Presented here are 14 T cell receptor beta chains from one specimen sequenced in a study of CD8 T cells in Susac syndrome. Reverse transcription of about 0.45 to 1 ug RNA was performed with random hexamers. One entry per CDR3 protein, called by TCRdb with MiXCR from the immunoSEQ multiplex PCR reads. The sample shows 170,000 or so distinct CDR3 sequences, around 94% of them seen only once. Material for sequencing was CD4+ T cells from PBMCs. The source is a human donor with Susac syndrome.

CDR3 bases: TGTGCCAGCAGCGCCGCTGGTGGGATCACAGCCGAGCAGTACTTC. Protein product: CASSAAGGITAEQYF. The chain combines TRBV2 with TRBJ2-7; D gene uncertain. This CDR3 has 15 residues. CDR1 and CDR2 (germline): SNHLY, FYNNEI. The ends were cut back, 6 bases at V and 6 bases at J, with 21 bases in the middle.

This clonotype showed up just once. The chain has TRBV12-3 or TRBV12-4 and TRBJ2-6; a possible D gene is TRBD1 (6 bases). The CDR3 extends over 17 amino acids. V was trimmed by 6 bases and J by 1 base, leaving 16 bases between them. The CDR3, as DNA: TGTGCCAGCAGCCGGAACAGGGAATCTTCTGGGGCCAACGTCCTGACTTTC. This sequence encodes CASSRNRESSGANVLTF.

The V and J genes are TRBV12-3 or TRBV12-4 and TRBJ1-1; D unclear. Trimming pared 6 bases from V and 6 bases from J, leaving 29 bases between. The CDR3 sequence is 18 residues long. CDR3 residues: CASSPSNTGRGSSPEAFF. CDR3 nucleotides: TGTGCCAGCAGCCCTAGTAACACTGGGAGAGGCTCCTCTCCTGAAGCTTTCTTT.

V usage is TRBV7-2 and J usage is TRBJ1-1; D not certain. The V gene's germline CDR1 is SGHTA and CDR2 FQGNSA. The CDR3 extends over 16 amino acids. The germline V and J ends were trimmed by 4 bases and 4 bases, with 19 bases remaining between them. The CDR3 protein is CASSSSTAFPSTEAFF. Here the CDR3 DNA reads TGTGCCAGCAGCTCCTCGACCGCCTTCCCTTCCACTGAAGCTTTCTTT.

In this sample, this clonotype turned up a few times. The genes are TRBV11-2 and TRBJ2-4; no clear D. Germline values: CDR1 SGHAT, CDR2 FQNNGV. The CDR3 extends over 11 amino acids. V lost 6 bases, J lost 6 bases, and 6 bases lay in between. The CDR3 DNA sequence: TGTGCCAGCAGGGTGGGAAACATTCAGTACTTC. It is translated as CASRVGNIQYF.

This chain joins TRBV27 and TRBJ1-5, with TRBD1 matching over 7 bases. Trimming cost V 10 bases and J 3 bases; bases outside gene matches: 9. This CDR3 spans 14 amino acids. Germline assignment: CDR1 MNHEY and CDR2 SMNVEV (reference sequence). CDR3 protein: CATWRQGVNQPQHF. Written as DNA, the CDR3 is TGTGCCACCTGGAGACAGGGCGTCAATCAGCCCCAGCATTTT.

This clonotype was observed a single time. The chain recombines TRBV14 with TRBJ2-5; TRBD1 matches at 7 bases. Trimming took 1 base from V and 0 from J; bases not matched to a gene: 2. Germline V gene sequence: CDR1 SGHDN, CDR2 FVKESK. This CDR3 contains 15 residues. The CDR3 loop reads CASSQAGTDQETQYF. CDR3 in DNA: TGTGCCAGCAGCCAAGCGGGGACAGACCAAGAGACCCAGTACTTC.

CDR3 loop: CACAVAGTDTQYF. Here the CDR3 DNA reads TGTGCCTGTGCCGTAGCGGGCACAGATACGCAGTATTTT. The J gene is TRBJ2-3, the V gene TRBV6-2 or TRBV6-3; the D gene is possibly TRBD2 (6 bases). CDR1 is MNHEY, CDR2 SVGEGT, per germline. CDR3 length equals 13 residues. V was trimmed by 11 bases and J by 1 base, leaving 13 bases between them.

This chain joins TRBV20-1 and TRBJ2-4; D may be TRBD1 (6 bases). Trimming left V 6 bases short and J 4 bases short, with 16 bases between. The CDR3 extends over 14 amino acids. Germline V gene lookup returns CDR1 DFQATT and CDR2 SNEGSKA (reference sequence). CDR3 bases: TGCAGTGCCACCCAAGACAGGCAAAAAAACATTCAGTACTTC. Protein: CSATQDRQKNIQYF.

This clonotype was recorded a few times. The chain joins TRBV6-2 or TRBV6-3 to TRBJ2-1; 7 bases are a match to TRBD1. The V gene end was trimmed by 5 bases and the J gene end by 6 bases; junction bases not matched to a gene: 4. CDR1 is MNHEY and CDR2 is SVGEGT in the germline V gene. The CDR3 loop spans 13 amino acids. The CDR3 sequence is CASSPDRVNEQFF. CDR3 nucleotide sequence: TGTGCCAGCAGTCCCGACAGGGTCAATGAGCAGTTCTTC.

The CDR3 loop is CASSIFGTPNTEAFF. The CDR3 DNA reads TGTGCCAGCAGCATTTTTGGCACACCGAACACTGAAGCTTTCTTT. J is TRBJ1-1 and V is TRBV12-3 or TRBV12-4; D is unclear. Trimming left V 6 bases short and J 1 base short, with 15 bases between. The CDR3 extends over 15 amino acids.

The V gene is TRBV18, the J gene TRBJ2-7; D is tentatively TRBD1 or TRBD2 (6 bases each). The V end lost 3 bases, the J end lost 2 bases, and 14 bases lay between the germline ends. Germline CDR1 is KGHSH and CDR2 is LQKENI. This CDR3 comprises 15 residues. CDR3 residues: CASSPQEGDTYEQYF. DNA of the CDR3: TGTGCCAGCTCACCGCAGGAGGGGGACACCTACGAGCAGTACTTC.

This clonotype was observed a single time. This chain links TRBV20-1 with TRBJ1-1; D is uncertain. The germline V gene has CDR1 DFQATT and CDR2 SNEGSKA (reference sequence). V lost 0 bases, J lost 1 base, and 12 bases lay in between. The CDR3 is 15 amino acids. CDR3 coding DNA: TGCAGTGCTAGAGACCCGACAAGATCGAACACTGAAGCTTTCTTT. It codes for CSARDPTRSNTEAFF.

The table lists this clonotype with a count of one. The chain has TRBV12-3 or TRBV12-4 and TRBJ1-6; D perhaps matches TRBD1 (6 bases). This CDR3 has 12 residues. Deletions cut 7 bases from V and 10 bases from J, with 11 bases between. The CDR3 DNA reads TGTGCCAGCAAACAGGGAAACTCACCCCTCCACTTT. Amino acid sequence: CASKQGNSPLHF.